The 27 T cell receptor beta chains below come from one sample, sequenced in a study of shared clonotypes between healthy human individuals. Naive CD8 cells lacked CD45RO and underwent positive selection for CCR7, leaving out terminally differentiated effector memory CD45RA+ cells. TCRdb's copy holds only in-frame clones and misses some; the assay was immunoSEQ multiplex PCR. The data contain more than 2 million clones, about 94% of them seen just once; the ten biggest clones take up about 1.7%. The specimen sequenced was naive CD8+ T cells from PBMCs. These receptors originate from a man between 18 and 35 years old in good health. Some clones in this sample may be carry-over from other donors' samples.

This clone is a singleton in its sample. The rearrangement links TRBV9 to TRBJ2-2; 12 positions agree with TRBD2. This CDR3 is 17 amino acids long. J was trimmed by 1 base and V by 2 bases; bases with no gene match: 3. The V gene's germline CDR1 is SGDLS and CDR2 YYNGEE. CDR3 region: CASSVRLAGVNTGELFF. CDR3 DNA sequence: TGTGCCAGCAGCGTGAGACTAGCGGGAGTGAACACCGGGGAGCTGTTTTTT.

V gene TRBV6-5 combines with J gene TRBJ2-5; D is possibly TRBD1 (6 bases). The V end was cut by 7 bases, the J end by 5 bases, with 20 bases between. The CDR3 length is 15 residues. CDR1 and CDR2 from the germline V gene are MNHEY and SVGAGI. In DNA, the CDR3 is TGTGCCAGCACCCGATGGCCAGGGGTAGGGGAGACCCAGTACTTC. It encodes CASTRWPGVGETQYF.

The chain joins TRBV28 to TRBJ2-5; 9 bases align to TRBD2. CDR3 length equals 15 residues. V was pared by 6 bases and J by 3 bases, with 8 bases of the junction left unmatched. Germline V CDR1 and CDR2: MDHEN, SYDVKM. This CDR3 is CASSWTRLAEETQYF. The CDR3 DNA sequence: TGTGCCAGCAGCTGGACTAGACTAGCGGAAGAGACCCAGTACTTC.

The rearrangement links TRBV7-6 to TRBJ2-7, with D perhaps given as TRBD1 or TRBD2 (5 bases each). V gave up 5 bases and J gave up 0 bases, with 17 bases separating them. CDR1 and CDR2 (germline): SGHVS, FNYEAQ. This CDR3 comprises 16 residues. CDR3 nucleotides: TGTGCCAGCAGCCGGCCGAGAGGGGAGAGCTCCTACGAGCAGTACTTC. It translates to CASSRPRGESSYEQYF. The full variable domain, its missing parts supplied by reference TRBV7-6 and TRBJ2-7, is GAGVSQSPRYKVTKRGQDVALRCDPISGHVSLYWYRQALGQGPEFLTYFNYEAQQDKSGLPNDRFSAERPEGSISTLTIQRTEQRDSAMYRCASSRPRGESSYEQYFGPGTRLTVT.

The chain joins TRBV19 to TRBJ1-3; D is undetermined. V dropped 5 bases and J dropped 4 bases, with 9 bases sitting between them. CDR1 and CDR2 from the germline V gene are LNHDA and SQIVND (reference sequence). This CDR3 contains 13 residues. In DNA form, the CDR3 reads TGTGCCAGTAGTCTCCGTGCCGGAAACACCATATATTTT. This codes for CASSLRAGNTIYF. The full variable domain, rest sourced from reference TRBV19 and TRBJ1-3, is DGGITQSPKYLFRKEGQNVTLSCEQNLNHDAMYWYRQDPGQGLRLIYYSQIVNDFQKGDIAEGYSVSREKKESFPLTVTSAQKNPTAFYLCASSLRAGNTIYFGEGSWLTVV.

V is TRBV27 and J is TRBJ2-2; D is ambiguous. V shed 6 bases and J shed 4 bases, with 15 bases lying between them. This CDR3 comprises 15 residues. CDR1 MNHEY and CDR2 SMNVEV come from the germline V gene (reference sequence). The CDR3, as DNA: TGTGCCAGCAGCACAACAGCCCCGGGCACCGGGGAGCTGTTTTTT. Protein sequence: CASSTTAPGTGELFF.

The gene calls are TRBV5-8 and TRBJ1-4; D is unclear. The V gene's germline CDR1 is SGHTS and CDR2 YDEGEE. CDR3 length: 15 amino acids. V lost 9 bases to trimming and J lost 3 bases, with 18 bases between them. Here the CDR3 DNA reads TGTGCCACCTTCCGACGGACCCCATCTAATGAAAAACTGTTTTTT. Residues: CATFRRTPSNEKLFF.

J is TRBJ2-7 and V is TRBV5-1; a weak D match, TRBD1 (5 bases). Trimming pared 2 bases from V and 2 bases from J, leaving 11 bases between. CDR1 and CDR2 (germline): SGHRS, YFSETQ. The CDR3 length is 14 residues. CDR3 nucleotides: TGCGCCAGCAGCTTTTCTTCCAGGGCCTACGAGCAGTACTTC. This sequence encodes CASSFSSRAYEQYF.

The V call is TRBV23-1, the J call TRBJ2-7; TRBD1 matches 12 bases. TRBV23-1 is assigned to the ORF class and has an uncertain function. After removal of 1 base from V and 4 bases from J, the junction contained 8 bases not matched to a gene. The CDR3 is made up of 17 amino acids. CDR3 amino acids: CASSQFLGTGGEYEQYF. In nucleotides, the CDR3 is TGCGCCAGCAGTCAATTTCTTGGGACAGGGGGCGAATACGAGCAGTACTTC.

The rearrangement joins TRBV30 to TRBJ2-1; 10 bases are a match to TRBD2. The CDR3 is 13 amino acids. With 7 bases clipped from V and 8 bases from J, the junction kept 8 bases outside the gene matches. Germline V gene data show CDR1 as GTSNPN and CDR2 as SVGIG (reference sequence). The CDR3 sequence is CAFLGTSVHEQFF. CDR3 bases: TGTGCCTTCCTGGGGACTAGCGTCCATGAGCAGTTCTTC.

The chain employs TRBV19 and TRBJ1-5; no definite D call. V dropped 11 bases and J dropped 1 base, with 12 bases sitting between them. This CDR3 spans 13 amino acids. Germline assignment: CDR1 LNHDA and CDR2 SQIVND (reference sequence). Here the CDR3 reads CASNLQSNQPQHF. The CDR3 DNA sequence: TGTGCCTCCAACCTCCAAAGCAATCAGCCCCAGCATTTT.

J is TRBJ1-5 and V is TRBV9; the D gene is possibly TRBD1 (5 bases). V dropped 3 bases and J dropped 3 bases, with 10 bases sitting between them. The germline V gene encodes CDR1 SGDLS and CDR2 YYNGEE. CDR3 length equals 14 residues. The CDR3 loop is CASSAGGINQPQHF. CDR3 DNA: TGTGCCAGCAGCGCGGGGGGTATCAATCAGCCCCAGCATTTT.

The chain uses TRBV7-8 and TRBJ2-2; 11 positions match TRBD2. This CDR3 is 16 amino acids long. Germline-derived CDR1 and CDR2 are SGHVS and FQNEAQ. The J segment lost 8 bases and the V segment lost 5 bases, leaving 10 bases of the junction unmatched. The DNA for the CDR3 is TGTGCCAGCAGCCCGGGGGTAGCGGGAGGGCCTGGGGAGCTGTTTTTT. Encoded protein: CASSPGVAGGPGELFF.

V is TRBV4-1 and J is TRBJ2-1, with TRBD1 identical over 9 bases. V lost 0 bases to trimming and J lost 6 bases; unmatched junction nucleotides: 9. The CDR3 has 17 residues. Germline CDR1 is MGHRA and CDR2 is YSYEKL. CDR3 nucleotides: TGCGCCAGCAGCCAAGATATCGGACAGGGGAGGGGCAATGAGCAGTTCTTC. It codes for CASSQDIGQGRGNEQFF.

The V and J genes are TRBV19 and TRBJ1-5, with D unclear. Between the trimmed V and J ends, which lost 3 bases and 0 bases, there was a span of 6 bases. Germline V gives CDR1 LNHDA, CDR2 SQIVND (reference sequence). The length of the CDR3 is 14 residues. The CDR3 loop reads CASSIPYSNQPQHF. Here the CDR3 DNA reads TGTGCCAGTAGTATCCCCTATAGCAATCAGCCCCAGCATTTT.

The chain has TRBV28 and TRBJ1-4, with TRBD1 matching 9 bases. V lost 6 bases, J lost 7 bases, and 6 bases stayed unmatched. Germline lookup yields CDR1 MDHEN and CDR2 SYDVKM. CDR3 length: 14 residues. The CDR3 sequence: CASRQGARGEKLFF. The CDR3 DNA reads TGTGCCAGCAGACAGGGGGCGCGGGGTGAAAAACTGTTTTTT.

This clone showed up just once. V is TRBV7-7 and J is TRBJ2-7; TRBD1 agrees at 7 bases. The CDR3 covers 13 residues. Trimming removed 3 bases from V and 7 bases from J; junction bases left unmatched: 6. Germline V lookup: CDR1 SSHAT, CDR2 FNYEAQ (reference sequence). The CDR3 sequence: CASSLGQTKEQYF. As DNA, the CDR3 is TGTGCCAGCAGCTTGGGACAGACCAAGGAGCAGTACTTC.

Remarks on this clone: The sample holds other DNA sequences that translate to the same CDR3. This chain connects TRBV27 to TRBJ2-1; 12 bases align to TRBD2. CDR1 and CDR2 (germline): MNHEY, SMNVEV (reference sequence). The CDR3 is 15 residues long. Germline trimming cut 3 bases from V and 4 bases from J; bases unmatched to any gene: 1. The CDR3 here is CASSLLAGGYNEQFF. For the CDR3, the DNA is TGTGCCAGCAGTTTGCTAGCGGGGGGGTACAATGAGCAGTTCTTC.

This rearrangement joins TRBV7-9 to TRBJ2-1, with D hard to call. V lost 1 base, J lost 10 bases, and 11 bases lay in between. Germline-derived CDR1 and CDR2 are SEHNR and FQNEAQ (reference sequence). CDR3 length: 13 residues. The CDR3 spells CASSLGPLPEQFF. The CDR3 nucleotides are TGTGCCAGCAGCTTAGGGCCCCTTCCAGAGCAGTTCTTC.

Concerning this clone itself: Other DNA sequences in this specimen translate into the identical CDR3. V gene TRBV7-9 combines with J gene TRBJ1-1, with D unresolved. V was cut by 1 base and J by 4 bases, with 7 bases left in between. This CDR3 has 13 residues. Germline CDR1 is SEHNR and CDR2 is FQNEAQ (reference sequence). The CDR3 reads CASSLDKGTEAFF. CDR3 nucleotides: TGTGCCAGCAGCTTAGATAAAGGCACTGAAGCTTTCTTT.

This clone came up once. V usage is TRBV28 and J usage is TRBJ2-7, with a weak D call TRBD2 (5 bases). There are 16 residues in the CDR3. The germline V and J ends were trimmed by 0 bases and 2 bases, with 14 bases remaining between them. Germline CDR1 reads MDHEN; CDR2 reads SYDVKM. The CDR3 DNA follows: TGTGCCAGCAGTTTATGGACCGGGATCGCAACCTACGAGCAGTACTTC. Translated: CASSLWTGIATYEQYF.

This clone was observed once. The V and J genes are TRBV7-9 and TRBJ2-5; D unresolved. V gave up 5 bases and J gave up 4 bases, with 23 bases separating them. CDR1 and CDR2 (germline): SEHNR, FQNEAQ (reference sequence). This CDR3 contains 17 residues. CDR3 sequence reads: CASSPPPAQEAGETQYF. CDR3 coding DNA: TGTGCCAGCAGCCCACCCCCGGCCCAAGAGGCAGGAGAGACCCAGTACTTC.

This chain connects TRBV27 to TRBJ2-7, with a weak D call TRBD2 (5 bases). V was clipped by 6 bases and J by 4 bases, with 16 bases between them. The CDR3 covers 14 residues. Germline CDR1 and CDR2: MNHEY and SMNVEV (reference sequence). The CDR3, as DNA: TGTGCCAGCAGCATCCGGGGAACCCAGTACGAGCAGTACTTC. Its translation is CASSIRGTQYEQYF.

J is TRBJ2-3 and V is TRBV10-3, with TRBD1 matching over 9 bases. Germline CDR1 ENHRY, CDR2 SYGVKD. The junction had 10 bases not matched to a gene; V was cut back by 2 bases and J by 4 bases. The CDR3 runs 17 residues. CDR3 in amino acids: CAISEAPGTGLADTQYF. DNA of the CDR3: TGTGCCATCAGTGAGGCCCCCGGGACAGGGCTCGCAGATACGCAGTATTTT.

The rearrangement uses TRBV6-1 and TRBJ2-7; D possibly corresponds to TRBD1 (6 bases). CDR3 length: 14 amino acids. Germline assignment: CDR1 MNHNS and CDR2 SASEGT. The V end lost 3 bases, the J end lost 2 bases, and 11 bases lay between the germline ends. The CDR3 DNA is TGTGCCAGCAGTGACGGCAGGGGTCCCTACGAGCAGTACTTC. It encodes CASSDGRGPYEQYF.

This chain links TRBV7-2 with TRBJ2-1; D is undetermined. V lost 7 bases and J lost 6, with 10 bases in between. The CDR3 runs to 12 residues. Germline V gives CDR1 SGHTA, CDR2 FQGNSA. CDR3 residues: CASNSGFNEQFF. The CDR3 DNA is TGTGCCAGCAACTCTGGGTTCAATGAGCAGTTCTTC.

The CDR3 DNA reads TGTGCCAGTAGGGGGACTAGCTGGAACACCGGGGAGCTGTTTTTT. Translation gives CASRGTSWNTGELFF. The gene calls are TRBV19 and TRBJ2-2; TRBD2 matches at 9 bases. From germline, CDR1 is LNHDA and CDR2 SQIVND (reference sequence). CDR3 length equals 15 residues. V trimming: 6 bases; J trimming: 1 base; junction bases outside the gene matches: 3.